A selection of T cell receptor beta chains follows, all from one sample in a study of blood T cell repertoires in COVID-19. This table comes from immunoSEQ multiplex PCR, and its TCRdb copy is limited to in-frame clones, with some not included. The table shows 65,000 to 85,000 clones, with 80% to 90% occurring only once. The source material was peripheral blood. The source is a woman in her sixties with acute or convalescent COVID-19. Both conserved end residues are part of each CDR3. A D gene is named only where the DNA matches it firmly.

TRBV5-1,TRBD2,CASSAILAGGADTQYF
TRBV12-5,-,CASGPPGSTRPRLYF
TRBV19,-,CASSIDEGSGNQPQHF
TRBV6-5,TRBD1,CASSRGTGDNSPLHF
TRBV6-2/TRBV6-3,-,CASSYPDTQYF
TRBV5-1,TRBD1,CASSLLTGYEQYF
TRBV6-2/TRBV6-3,-,CASSSRTAFNQPQHF
TRBV11-3,-,CASSSRTQETQYF
TRBV19,-,CASRAGEGPNQPQHF
TRBV29-1,TRBD1,CSGGQGRETQYF
TRBV7-7,-,CASSLDGINTGELFF
TRBV10-3,TRBD1,CAISESRTGEDTQYF
TRBV7-2,TRBD2,CASSSGLAGTGEQYF
TRBV24-1,-,CATRKGGGKAFF
TRBV5-4,TRBD1,CATRQGARNTEAFF
TRBV7-2,TRBD1,CASSPGTGWTGELFF
TRBV6-4,-,CASRSPTPKNIQYF
TRBV27,TRBD1,CASTLRGQGTEAFF
TRBV5-1,TRBD1,CASRQGDNEQFF
TRBV7-8,-,CASSLPGYEQYF
TRBV7-9,-,CASSSWSSQEKLFF
TRBV4-1,TRBD1,CASSQPLGQGNGYTF
TRBV6-2/TRBV6-3,-,CASSYFRSKIAVVDEQFF
TRBV7-9,-,CASSLGDTSNEKLFF
TRBV5-1,-,CASRGEDRSDTQYF
TRBV7-9,-,CASSLPPGDTQYF
TRBV1,-,CTSSQVQGPRTQYF
TRBV6-1,-,CASSERGERGYTF
TRBV7-9,-,CASSSLTEPEDGYTF
TRBV7-9,-,CASSSSGEGTYGYTF
TRBV7-2,-,CASSFTAAALGELFF
TRBV6-2/TRBV6-3,-,CASSYLGDWYQPQHF
TRBV2,-,CASSDHTGLAKNIQYF
TRBV11-2,TRBD1,CASQDRVRTEAFF
TRBV20-1,-,CSASLGGAHEKLFF
TRBV7-8,TRBD1,CASSDRGSAEAFF
TRBV10-3,-,CAISGGNHEQYF
TRBV18,TRBD1,CASSPQAAGTGGANTEAFF
TRBV18,TRBD1,CASSPGQGEDGYTF
TRBV11-3,TRBD1,CASSPGQANTGELFF
TRBV9,TRBD2,CASSRGEYTGELFF
TRBV7-3,-,CASSLAVNQPQHF
TRBV27,TRBD1,CASSSTGEQETQYF
TRBV7-2,-,CASSRGSASGETQYF
TRBV24-1,TRBD2,CATSNRVALAGQPTTDTQYF
TRBV30,-,CAWSKGGRNYGYTF
TRBV24-1,-,CATSDPTATYNSPLHF
TRBV5-6,-,CASSLAGQPQHF
TRBV19,-,CASSRAGSILTF
TRBV9,-,CASDTGLSGTYNEQFF
TRBV20-1,-,CSANSPGYTF
TRBV4-3,-,CASSPGGGAYEQYF
TRBV4-1,-,CASSQDSPGVDGAFF
TRBV9,-,CASSGWALHYNEQFF